This paragraph covers one TCR beta chain sequence. As yet, its antigen is unknown. The data originate from a study of T cells expressing NK-cell markers. Across the whole study: Repertoires of TCR beta were obtained from T cells sorted as CD3+CD56+NKG2C+, CD3+CD56+NKG2C- and CD3+CD56-NKG2C+. The eight sequenced donors comprised seven who were HCMV-seropositive and one who was seronegative.

Germline CDR1 and CDR2: LNHNV and YYDKDF (reference sequence). This CDR3 spans 15 amino acids. The cDNA for TCR beta came from 5'RACE template switching with UMIs. TCRdb reprocessed the 5' RACE reads, keeping one entry per CDR3 protein, no DNA. Its table lists 300,000 to 450,000 distinct CDR3 sequences. Study-wide points: The CD3+CD56-NKG2C+ fraction of a few donors was likewise dominated by these clonotypes.

The chain links TRBV15 to TRBJ2-5; lacking DNA, the TRBD1 call made by TCRdb goes unchecked. The receptor was isolated from a man aged 18-69 years in good health. The sample comprised blood T cells: a sorted CD56 or NKG2C T cell subset, CD4+ or CD8+ T cells, or bulk PBMC T cells (not recorded which). The CDR3 here is CATSRDRTGVETQYF.